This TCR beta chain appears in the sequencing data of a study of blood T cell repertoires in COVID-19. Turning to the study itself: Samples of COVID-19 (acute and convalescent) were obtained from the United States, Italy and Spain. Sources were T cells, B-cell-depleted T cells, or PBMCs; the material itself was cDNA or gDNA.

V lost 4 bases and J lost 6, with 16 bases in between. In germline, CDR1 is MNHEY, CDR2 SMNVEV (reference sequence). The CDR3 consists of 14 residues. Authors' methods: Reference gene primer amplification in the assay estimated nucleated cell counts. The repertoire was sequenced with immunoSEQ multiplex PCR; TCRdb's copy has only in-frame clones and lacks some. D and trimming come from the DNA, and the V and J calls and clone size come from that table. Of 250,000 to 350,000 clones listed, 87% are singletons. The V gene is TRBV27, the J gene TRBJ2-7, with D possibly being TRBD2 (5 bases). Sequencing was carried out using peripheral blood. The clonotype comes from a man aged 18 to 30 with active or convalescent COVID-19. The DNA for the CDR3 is TGTGCCAGCAGTTCGGACCGGGGTTTTGGCGAGCAGTACTTC. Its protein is CASSSDRGFGEQYF.